The clone carrying this TCR beta chain turned up a few times. TCRdb re-derived calls from the 5' RACE reads in MiXCR, one entry per CDR3 protein. The table has around 82,000 distinct CDR3 sequences, about 15% seen once. This record belongs to a study of early T cells in non-severe SARS-CoV-2 infection. Study details: Sequencing input comprised bulk RNA from unsorted whole blood; chain pairing was not available.

The sample was whole blood. The sequence was obtained from an adult who was a healthcare worker with PCR-confirmed SARS-CoV-2 infection or an uninfected control (not recorded which).

The DNA of the CDR3 is TGTGCCAGCAGTTTCGGACAGGGAACGCGTCAGCCCCAGCATTTT. Residues: CASSFGQGTRQPQHF. This chain joins TRBV12-3 or TRBV12-4 and TRBJ1-5; 8 positions agree with TRBD1. V gave up 3 bases and J gave up 6 bases; unmatched junction bases: 7. This CDR3 has 15 residues.